This T cell receptor beta chain was recovered during a study of blood T cell repertoires in COVID-19. For the study at large: Both acute and convalescent COVID-19 samples were obtained from the United States, Italy and Spain.

Authors' methods: Scientists estimated how many nucleated cells there were by amplifying reference gene primers. Libraries were prepared by immunoSEQ multiplex PCR; TCRdb keeps only in-frame clonotypes and omits some of them. That table is the source of V, J and clone size, and D and trimming were worked out from the DNA. The data contain about 380,000 clones, 89% of them seen just once; the ten biggest clones take up more than 0.95%. With 5 bases removed from V and 4 bases from J, the gap between germline ends came to 11 bases. This CDR3 has 13 amino acids. Germline V lookup: CDR1 LNHDA, CDR2 SQIVND (reference sequence).

The chain has TRBV19 and TRBJ1-1; D uncertain. This TCR was sampled from a man aged 40-49 years with acute or convalescent COVID-19. Material: peripheral blood. CDR3 sequence (DNA): TGTGCCAGTAGTTGGACTAGTTCCACTGAAGCTTTCTTT. It yields the protein CASSWTSSTEAFF.